Below, 30 T cell receptor beta chains from the same sample are listed, as sequenced in a study of post-analysis software for immune sequencing data. Included in the TCR beta cDNA libraries were unique molecular identifiers. TCRdb reanalysed the PCR reads using MiXCR and keeps one entry per CDR3 protein. The sample yields some 160,000 distinct CDR3 sequences, 36% seen once. This material consisted of blood, taken after autologous hematopoietic stem cell transplantation. These receptors came from a girl aged 10 to 17 with multiple sclerosis.

The V gene is TRBV5-1, the J gene TRBJ2-5, with D perhaps being TRBD1 or TRBD2 (5 bases each). CDR1 is SGHRS, CDR2 YFSETQ, per germline. CDR3 length: 13 residues. V was cut by 5 bases and J by 11 bases, with 19 bases left in between. As DNA, the CDR3 is TGCGCCAGCAGTTGGGACCCCACGGTGGAGCAGTACTTC. Amino acid sequence: CASSWDPTVEQYF.

A few counts support this clonotype. The genes are TRBV9 and TRBJ2-7; 11 bases agree with TRBD1. This CDR3 is 14 amino acids long. In germline, CDR1 is SGDLS, CDR2 YYNGEE. Unmatched junction bases numbered 3, after V lost 0 bases and J lost 7 bases. The CDR3 DNA sequence: TGTGCCAGCAGCGTAGAGGGACAGGGGGGAGAGCAGTACTTC. Its protein product is CASSVEGQGGEQYF.

J is TRBJ2-5 and V is TRBV25-1; perhaps TRBD1 as D (6 bases). This CDR3 comprises 15 residues. Germline assignment: CDR1 MGHDK and CDR2 SYGVNS. With 2 bases removed from V and 11 bases from J, the gap between germline ends came to 21 bases. CDR3 nucleotide sequence: TGTGCCAGCAGTGAAGACAGGAGAGGACCTTACAAGCAGTACTTC. Translation gives CASSEDRRGPYKQYF.

J is TRBJ1-2 and V is TRBV7-9; TRBD1 matches 10 bases. Trimming at V came to 3 bases and at J to 5 bases, leaving 6 bases not matched to a gene. The CDR3 is 15 residues long. Germline V gene lookup returns CDR1 SEHNR and CDR2 FQNEAQ (reference sequence). The CDR3 reads CASSLGQGRSYGYTF. CDR3 nucleotide sequence: TGTGCCAGCAGCTTGGGACAGGGGCGCAGTTATGGCTACACCTTC.

This clonotype has a single count. This sequence joins TRBV7-2 and TRBJ2-7; no clear D. The V and J ends lost 1 base and 3 bases respectively, with 16 bases between them. Germline CDR1 reads SGHTA; CDR2 reads FQGNSA. CDR3 length equals 16 residues. In DNA form, the CDR3 reads TGTGCCAGCAGCTTAGGAACCCCCACACTCTACTACGAGCAGTACTTC. Amino acids: CASSLGTPTLYYEQYF.

The CDR3 here is CASSLWGAMGRETQYF. The CDR3 coding sequence is TGTGCCAGCAGCTTATGGGGGGCCATGGGACGAGAGACCCAGTACTTC. The chain recombines TRBV7-2 with TRBJ2-5, with D perhaps matching TRBD1 or TRBD2 (6 bases each). The germline V gene has CDR1 SGHTA and CDR2 FQGNSA. The CDR3 spans 16 residues. Trimming cost V 2 bases and J 4 bases, with 17 bases left between them.

In this sample, this clonotype turned up many times. This chain uses TRBV24-1 with TRBJ2-7; TRBD2 might be the D (5 bases). Germline loops: CDR1 KGHDR, CDR2 SFDVKD. The CDR3 sequence is 16 residues long. V was clipped by 2 bases and J by 3 bases, with 16 bases between them. CDR3 region: CATSDYRAPGDYEQYF. CDR3 DNA: TGTGCCACCAGTGATTACCGGGCCCCCGGGGACTACGAGCAGTACTTC.

The sample holds many counts of this clonotype. The gene calls are TRBV7-2 and TRBJ1-2; D remains ambiguous. The germline CDR1 and CDR2 sequences are SGHTA and FQGNSA. V dropped 1 base and J dropped 8 bases, with 14 bases sitting between them. This CDR3 spans 14 amino acids. The CDR3 reads CASSLERRGGGYTF. Written as DNA, the CDR3 is TGTGCCAGCAGCTTAGAACGGCGGGGTGGAGGCTACACCTTC.

The rearrangement joins TRBV28 to TRBJ2-7; tentative D call: TRBD1 (6 bases). With 2 bases removed from V and 3 bases from J, the gap between germline ends came to 17 bases. The CDR3 consists of 16 residues. Germline lookup yields CDR1 MDHEN and CDR2 SYDVKM. The CDR3 loop is CASSLPTGRGNYEQYF. The DNA for the CDR3 is TGTGCCAGCAGTTTACCCACAGGGAGAGGAAACTACGAGCAGTACTTC.

The rearrangement links TRBV20-1 to TRBJ2-3, with 7 bases fitting TRBD1. The CDR3 is 15 amino acids. Germline V lookup: CDR1 DFQATT, CDR2 SNEGSKA (reference sequence). V lost 6 bases, J lost 0 bases, and 9 bases stayed unmatched. CDR3 residues: CSARDRVLSTDTQYF. The CDR3 nucleotides are TGCAGTGCCCGTGACAGGGTACTTAGCACAGATACGCAGTATTTT.

This clonotype was detected ten times or more. The V and J genes are TRBV29-1 and TRBJ1-2, with no clear D. From germline, CDR1 is SQVTM and CDR2 ANQGSEA. The V end lost 5 bases, the J end lost 4 bases, and 8 bases lay between the germline ends. This CDR3 comprises 11 residues. The CDR3 nucleotides read TGCAGCGTTTTAGGCCTCTATGGCTACACCTTC. Amino acid sequence: CSVLGLYGYTF.

This clonotype has only a few counts. V usage is TRBV2 and J usage is TRBJ2-4, with 7 nucleotides matching TRBD1. The J call is doubtful: the DNA matches TRBJ2-7 better. This CDR3 is 14 amino acids long. In germline, CDR1 is SNHLY, CDR2 FYNNEI. The CDR3 nucleotides read TGTGCCAGCAGCCTCGGACAGGAACCCTACGAGCAGTACTTC. Protein product: CASSLGQEPYEQYF.

The genes are TRBV5-1 and TRBJ2-7, with TRBD2 matching 7 bases. The CDR3 extends over 15 amino acids. The trim removed 2 bases at V and 3 bases at J, leaving 8 bases unmatched. Looked up from germline, CDR1 is SGHRS and CDR2 is YFSETQ. CDR3 residues: CASSFGRELSYEQYF. The CDR3 nucleotides read TGCGCCAGCAGCTTTGGGAGGGAGCTTAGCTACGAGCAGTACTTC.

This clonotype has a handful of counts. The genes are TRBV5-5 and TRBJ2-7; no reliable D call. Germline V lookup: CDR1 SGHKS, CDR2 YYEKEE (reference sequence). The CDR3 spans 15 residues. Trimming removed 1 base from V and 0 bases from J, with 11 bases in between. CDR3 DNA sequence: TGTGCCAGCAGCTTGCTGCCGGAAAGCTCCTACGAGCAGTACTTC. It encodes CASSLLPESSYEQYF.

This clonotype turned up a few times. J is TRBJ1-2 and V is TRBV10-3, with no clear D. V was shortened by 3 bases and J by 7 bases, with 6 bases between the two germline ends. Germline V gene data show CDR1 as ENHRY and CDR2 as SYGVKD. This CDR3 contains 11 residues. The CDR3 protein is CAISDGGGYTF. CDR3 bases: TGTGCCATCAGTGACGGTGGTGGCTACACCTTC.

There are a few counts of this clonotype. The J gene is TRBJ2-3, the V gene TRBV25-1, with 10 nucleotides matching TRBD2. Trimming at V came to 0 bases and at J to 4 bases, leaving 7 bases not matched to a gene. The CDR3 runs to 17 residues. Germline V gene sequence: CDR1 MGHDK, CDR2 SYGVNS. The CDR3 nucleotides are TGTGCCAGCAGTGAATATGGGGGAAGCGGGAGGGCAGATACGCAGTATTTT. Protein sequence: CASSEYGGSGRADTQYF.

The chain uses TRBV10-3 and TRBJ1-5; 8 bases align to TRBD1. Germline CDR1 and CDR2: ENHRY and SYGVKD. The CDR3 consists of 14 residues. The V segment lost 6 bases and the J segment 7 bases; nucleotides outside the gene matches: 8. In nucleotides, the CDR3 is TGTGCCATCAGCTCAGGGGGCGTGGGGCAGCCCCAGCATTTT. It codes for CAISSGGVGQPQHF.

This sequence joins TRBV12-3 or TRBV12-4 and TRBJ1-1, with D tentatively TRBD1 (5 bases). The CDR3 has 15 residues. V was clipped by 5 bases and J by 6 bases, with 19 bases between them. CDR3 coding DNA: TGTGCCAGCAGTGCCAGATGGGACCTTCTCTCTGAAGCTTTCTTT. It is translated as CASSARWDLLSEAFF.

With regard to this clonotype: This CDR3 is missing its conserved last phenylalanine or tryptophan, likely due to a read error. The rearrangement joins TRBV4-1 to TRBJ2-1, with 9 bases fitting TRBD1. J lost 8 bases, V lost 1 base, and 9 bases had no gene match. The CDR3 runs 16 residues. Looked up from germline, CDR1 is MGHRA and CDR2 is YSYEKL. The CDR3 DNA sequence: TGCGCCAGCAGCCAAGGGGGGACAGGGCATTGGCATGAGCAGTTCCTC. Encoded protein: CASSQGGTGHWHEQFL.

The rearrangement links TRBV10-3 to TRBJ1-2; D not resolved. This CDR3 has 12 amino acids. The germline CDR1 and CDR2 sequences are ENHRY and SYGVKD. The germline V and J ends were trimmed by 3 bases and 5 bases, with 7 bases remaining between them. In DNA, the CDR3 is TGTGCCATCAGTGACCGCCGTTATGGCTACACCTTC. Its protein product is CAISDRRYGYTF.

This clonotype was detected ten times or more. This rearrangement joins TRBV15 to TRBJ2-2, with 7 positions matching TRBD2. V lost 0 bases and J lost 7; bases outside the gene matches: 2. The germline gives CDR1 LNHNV, CDR2 YYDKDF (reference sequence). This CDR3 is 14 amino acids long. This CDR3 is CATSRDREGGELFF. DNA of the CDR3: TGTGCCACCAGCAGAGACAGGGAGGGCGGGGAGCTGTTTTTT. Complete variable domain (other parts from reference TRBV15 and TRBJ2-2): DAMVIQNPRYQVTQFGKPVTLSCSQTLNHNVMYWYQQKSSQAPKLLFHYYDKDFNNEADTPDNFQSRRPNTSFCFLDIRSPGLGDTAMYLCATSRDREGGELFFGEGSRLTVL.

In its sample, this clonotype was seen a few times. The V gene is TRBV12-3 or TRBV12-4, the J gene TRBJ2-7, with 8 bases fitting TRBD2. This CDR3 has 17 amino acids. Germline trimming cut 1 base from V and 2 bases from J; bases unmatched to any gene: 10. CDR3 coding DNA: TGTGCCAGCAGTTTAGGAGGTCGGGGGACTAGAACCTACGAGCAGTACTTC. Its translation: CASSLGGRGTRTYEQYF.

V is TRBV28 and J is TRBJ1-2; D remains ambiguous. The CDR3 covers 15 residues. V dropped 5 bases and J dropped 3 bases, with 16 bases sitting between them. Looked up from germline, CDR1 is MDHEN and CDR2 is SYDVKM. CDR3 region: CASSALGRKYYGYTF. CDR3 nucleotide sequence: TGTGCCAGCAGTGCCCTGGGCAGGAAATACTATGGCTACACCTTC.

This clonotype has just a few counts. The chain has TRBV25-1 and TRBJ2-7, with 11 nucleotides matching TRBD1. After removal of 5 bases from V and 3 bases from J, the junction contained 6 bases not matched to a gene. CDR1 and CDR2 from the germline V gene are MGHDK and SYGVNS. The length of the CDR3 is 15 residues. CDR3 loop: CASSSLGQGVYEQYF. Here the CDR3 DNA reads TGTGCCAGCAGTTCGTTGGGACAGGGGGTCTACGAGCAGTACTTC.

This clonotype was counted at least ten times. The J gene is TRBJ2-7, the V gene TRBV12-3 or TRBV12-4; D unresolved. V lost 6 bases and J 0 bases, leaving 12 bases between the germline ends. This CDR3 comprises 14 residues. CDR3 loop: CASRPSHSSYEQYF. The CDR3 nucleotides read TGTGCCAGCAGGCCCTCCCACAGCTCCTACGAGCAGTACTTC.

This clonotype was seen a few times. The chain couples TRBV6-2 or TRBV6-3 to TRBJ1-2, with D maybe TRBD1 (6 bases). V lost 6 bases to trimming and J lost 2 bases, with 10 bases between them. CDR3 size: 13 residues. CDR1 MNHEY and CDR2 SVGEGT come from the germline V gene. The CDR3: CASRLTGNYGYTF. CDR3 coding DNA: TGTGCCAGCAGGTTGACAGGCAACTATGGCTACACCTTC.

The chain employs TRBV12-3 or TRBV12-4 and TRBJ2-3, with D unresolved. CDR3 size: 15 residues. The germline V and J ends were trimmed by 6 bases and 0 bases, with 13 bases remaining between them. The DNA for the CDR3 is TGTGCCAGCAGCCTTAGATTACCTAGCACAGATACGCAGTATTTT. This translates into CASSLRLPSTDTQYF.

As regards this clonotype: It may be a read error: a sequence one base away is much more abundant. The chain recombines TRBV6-4 with TRBJ2-6; D might be TRBD1 (6 bases). This CDR3 spans 16 amino acids. CDR1 and CDR2 (germline): MRHNA, SNTAGT. CDR3 nucleotides: TGTGCCAGCGCCCCGGCAGGGGCGAGTGGGGCCGACGTCCTGACTTTC. It specifies CASAPAGASGADVLTF.

This clonotype has only a few counts. The chain is built from TRBV15 and TRBJ2-1, with 11 bases aligning to TRBD2. CDR1 LNHNV and CDR2 YYDKDF come from the germline V gene (reference sequence). CDR3 length: 16 amino acids. The V gene end was trimmed by 4 bases and the J gene end by 5 bases; junction bases not matched to a gene: 7. For the CDR3, the DNA is TGTGCCACCAGCAATGACGGGGGACTAGCGGACAATGAGCAGTTCTTC. This translates into CATSNDGGLADNEQFF. The full variable domain, in which reference TRBV15 and TRBJ2-1 provide the parts outside the CDR3, is DAMVIQNPRYQVTQFGKPVTLSCSQTLNHNVMYWYQQKSSQAPKLLFHYYDKDFNNEADTPDNFQSRRPNTSFCFLDIRSPGLGDTAMYLCATSNDGGLADNEQFFGPGTRLTVL.

DNA of the CDR3: TGTGCCATCAGTGTCTCTAGGGACACCACTGAAGCTTTCTTT. Amino acids: CAISVSRDTTEAFF. This chain joins TRBV10-3 and TRBJ1-1; D perhaps matches TRBD1 (6 bases). Per the germline V gene, CDR1 is ENHRY and CDR2 is SYGVKD. The CDR3 consists of 14 residues. V lost 4 bases and J lost 4, with 13 bases in between.